This T cell receptor beta chain derives from a study of T cell repertoires in cytomegalovirus infection. Study at large: The public TCR beta signatures pointed to both CMV infection and matching HLA type.

Notes on the study in general: Totalled public TCR beta family frequency picked out people who carried CMV plus the relevant HLA. Dominant in the ex vivo response were TCR beta clonotypes restricted by HLA-C and specific for CMV.

Concerning this clonotype itself: Its antigen is currently unknown. With a much larger clone just one base away, this may be a read error.

Each CDR3 protein gets one entry after TCRdb re-called the reads with MiXCR. The sample includes around 490,000 distinct CDR3 sequences, more than 25% seen only once; the top ten take roughly 13%. The source is a human donor in good health (CMV status not recorded). Some clones in this sample may be carry-over from other donors' samples. Sequencing was done on a sample of PBMCs.

The CDR3 sequence: CASSLFQTGDNEQFF. The CDR3 DNA reads TGTGCCAGCAGCTTATTCCAGACTGGTGACAATGAGCAGTTCTTC. The J gene is TRBJ2-1, the V gene TRBV7-2; D gene ambiguous. The germline V gene has CDR1 SGHTA and CDR2 FQGNSA. This CDR3 is built from 15 residues. Trimming removed 2 bases from V and 5 bases from J, with 13 bases in between.